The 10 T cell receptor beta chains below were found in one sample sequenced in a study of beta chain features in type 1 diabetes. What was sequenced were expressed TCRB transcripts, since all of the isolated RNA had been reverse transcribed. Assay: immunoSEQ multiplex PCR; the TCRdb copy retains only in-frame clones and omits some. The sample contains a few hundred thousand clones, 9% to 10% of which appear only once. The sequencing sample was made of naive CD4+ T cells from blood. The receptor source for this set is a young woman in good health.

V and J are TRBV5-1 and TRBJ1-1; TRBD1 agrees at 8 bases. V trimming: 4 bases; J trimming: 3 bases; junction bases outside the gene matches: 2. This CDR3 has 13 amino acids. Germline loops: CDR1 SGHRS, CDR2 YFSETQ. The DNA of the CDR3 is TGCGCCAGCAGCCTGACAGGGGACACTGAAGCTTTCTTT. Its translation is CASSLTGDTEAFF.

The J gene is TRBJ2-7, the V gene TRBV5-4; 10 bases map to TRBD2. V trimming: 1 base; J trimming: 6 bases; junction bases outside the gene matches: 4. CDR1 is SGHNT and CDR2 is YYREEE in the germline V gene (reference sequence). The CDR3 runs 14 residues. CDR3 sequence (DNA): TGTGCCAGCAGCTTGAGAGCGGGGGGGACCGAGCAGTACTTC. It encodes CASSLRAGGTEQYF.

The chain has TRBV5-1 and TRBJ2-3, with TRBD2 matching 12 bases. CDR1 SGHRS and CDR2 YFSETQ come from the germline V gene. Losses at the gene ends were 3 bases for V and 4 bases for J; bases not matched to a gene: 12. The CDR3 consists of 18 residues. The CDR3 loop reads CASSSTTTSGSWADTQYF. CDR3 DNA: TGCGCCAGCAGCTCGACTACGACTAGCGGGAGCTGGGCAGATACGCAGTATTTT.

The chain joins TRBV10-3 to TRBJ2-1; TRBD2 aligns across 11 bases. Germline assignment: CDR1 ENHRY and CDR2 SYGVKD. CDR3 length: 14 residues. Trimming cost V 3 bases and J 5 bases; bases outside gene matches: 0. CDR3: CAISELAGDNEQFF. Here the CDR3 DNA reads TGTGCCATCAGTGAACTAGCGGGGGACAATGAGCAGTTCTTC.

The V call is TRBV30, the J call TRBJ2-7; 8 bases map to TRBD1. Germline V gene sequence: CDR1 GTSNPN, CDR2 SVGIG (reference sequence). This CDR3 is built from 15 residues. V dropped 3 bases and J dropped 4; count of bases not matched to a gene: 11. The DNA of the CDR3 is TGTGCCTGGAGCGGACAGGGAAATTCGCCATACGAGCAGTACTTC. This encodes CAWSGQGNSPYEQYF. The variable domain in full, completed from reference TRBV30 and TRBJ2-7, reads SQTIHQWPATLVQPVGSPLSLECTVEGTSNPNLYWYRQAAGRGLQLLFYSVGIGQISSEVPQNLSASRPQDRQFILSSKKLLLSDSGFYLCAWSGQGNSPYEQYFGPGTRLTVT.

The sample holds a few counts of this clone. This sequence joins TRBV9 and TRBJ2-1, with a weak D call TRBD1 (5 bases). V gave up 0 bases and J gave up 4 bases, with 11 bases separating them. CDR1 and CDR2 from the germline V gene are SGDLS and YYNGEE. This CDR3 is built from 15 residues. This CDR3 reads CASSVARTWYNEQFF. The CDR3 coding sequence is TGTGCCAGCAGCGTAGCCAGGACATGGTACAATGAGCAGTTCTTC.

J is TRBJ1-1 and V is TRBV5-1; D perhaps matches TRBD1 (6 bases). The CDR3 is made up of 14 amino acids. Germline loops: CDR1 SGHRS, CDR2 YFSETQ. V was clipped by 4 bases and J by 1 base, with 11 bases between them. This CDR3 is CASSLETGNTEAFF. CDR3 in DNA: TGCGCCAGCAGCCTAGAGACAGGGAACACTGAAGCTTTCTTT.

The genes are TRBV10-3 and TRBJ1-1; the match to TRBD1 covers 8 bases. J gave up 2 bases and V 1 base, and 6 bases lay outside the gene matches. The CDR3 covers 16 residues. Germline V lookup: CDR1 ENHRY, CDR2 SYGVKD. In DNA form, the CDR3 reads TGTGCCATCAGTGAGTGGTCGGGACAGGCTAACACTGAAGCTTTCTTT. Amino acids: CAISEWSGQANTEAFF.

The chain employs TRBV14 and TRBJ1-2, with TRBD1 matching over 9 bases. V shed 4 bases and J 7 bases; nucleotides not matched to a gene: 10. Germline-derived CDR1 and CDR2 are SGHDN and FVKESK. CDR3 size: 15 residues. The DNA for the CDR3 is TGTGCCAGCAGCCCTGGGACAGGGTTCACCTTTGGCTACACCTTC. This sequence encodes CASSPGTGFTFGYTF.

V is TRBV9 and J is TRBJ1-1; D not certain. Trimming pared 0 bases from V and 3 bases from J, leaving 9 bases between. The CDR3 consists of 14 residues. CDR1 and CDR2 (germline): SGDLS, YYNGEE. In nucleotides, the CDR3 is TGTGCCAGCAGCGTAGTAGCCGGGGACACTGAAGCTTTCTTT. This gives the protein CASSVVAGDTEAFF.